This is a list of T cell receptor beta chains from one sample in a study of identifying expanded T cells in peripheral blood. The protocol was immunoSEQ multiplex PCR, while the TCRdb copy is restricted to in-frame clones and leaves out a portion. The data hold 120,000 or so clones, with over 65% observed a single time. Sequencing used blood. These receptors all come from a person between 18 and 75 years old in good health. CDR3s include the opening cysteine and the closing phenylalanine or tryptophan. A D gene is named only where the DNA matches it firmly. Clone size is given for some rows only: seen once, a few or many times, or a class if the clone is expanded.

d_call j_call clone_size v_call cdr3_nt cdr3_aa
TRBD2 TRBJ2-7 - TRBV4-1 TGCGCCAGCAGCCAACTTGCTGGGAGGGGTCTTAGGGAGCAGTACTTC CASSQLAGRGLREQYF
- TRBJ1-2 - TRBV7-6 TGTGCCAGCAGTTCGTCGCGGGCGGCGGCTGCAAACGGTGGTGGCTACACCTTC CASSSSRAAAANGGGYTF
- TRBJ2-5 - TRBV4-3 TGCGCCAGCAGCCAAGACCTCCGGGGGGCCGGAGAGACCCAGTACTTC CASSQDLRGAGETQYF
TRBD1 TRBJ1-2 - TRBV4-1 TGCGCCAGCAGCCTCGCCTTACGACAGGGGGCCTATGGCTACACCTTC CASSLALRQGAYGYTF
TRBD2 TRBJ2-1 - TRBV19 TGTGCCAGTAGTATCTACGGGGGGAGCTCCTACAATGAGCAGTTCTTC CASSIYGGSSYNEQFF
TRBD2 TRBJ2-1 - TRBV6-1 TGTGCCAGCAGTGATAGCGGGGGGGCAAGGTGGAATGAGCAGTTCTTC CASSDSGGARWNEQFF
TRBD1 TRBJ1-2 - TRBV2 TGTGCCAGCACGACGGGACAGTATGGCTACACCTTC CASTTGQYGYTF
TRBD2 TRBJ2-1 - TRBV5-8 TGTGCCAGCAGCTTGGGTAGGCTAGCGGGGGGATACAATGAGCAGTTCTTC CASSLGRLAGGYNEQFF
- TRBJ1-5 - TRBV5-6 TGTGCCAGCAGTGTATATGAGAATCAGCCCCAGCATTTT CASSVYENQPQHF
- TRBJ1-5 - TRBV2 TGTGCCAGCAGTGCGCAGGAGCTTAGCAATCAGCCCCAGCATTTT CASSAQELSNQPQHF
TRBD1 TRBJ2-2 - TRBV6-5 TGTGCCAGCATCAGTGGGACAGAACACACCGGGGAGCTGTTTTTT CASISGTEHTGELFF
TRBD1 TRBJ2-7 few TRBV6-1 TGTGCCAGCAGTGAAGTTAGGGGGACAGATTCCTACGAGCAGTACTTC CASSEVRGTDSYEQYF
- TRBJ2-2 - TRBV27 TGTGCCAGCAGTTCCGGGACCACCGGGGAGCTGTTTTTT CASSSGTTGELFF
- TRBJ1-2 once TRBV4-3 TGCGCCAGCAGCCAGTACGTCAAGGATAACTATGGCTACACCTTC CASSQYVKDNYGYTF
- TRBJ1-4 - TRBV9 TGTGCCAGCAGCGGGGCACTAACCCCCGGTTTAACTAATGAAAAACTGTTTTTT CASSGALTPGLTNEKLFF
- TRBJ1-2 - TRBV10-3 TGTGCCATCGGGCGCGGGGGAATCAGCGGCTACACCTTC CAIGRGGISGYTF
- TRBJ1-2 - TRBV30 TGTGCCTGGAGCCCCCCTACGGCGGGTAGGGTCTATGGCTACACCTTC CAWSPPTAGRVYGYTF
- TRBJ1-1 - TRBV25-1 TGTGCCAGCACTAATACAGCCTCCGGGAAAACGGAAGCTTTCTTT CASTNTASGKTEAFF
TRBD1 TRBJ2-7 - TRBV5-6 TGTGCCAGCAACGGCGTAGGGACAGGGATTTACGAGCAGTACTTC CASNGVGTGIYEQYF
- TRBJ2-7 - TRBV9 TGTGCCAGCAGCCCTCGCCCAAGTGAGCAGTACTTC CASSPRPSEQYF
- TRBJ2-5 - TRBV7-2 TGTGCCAGCAGCTTAAGCCTTAATCAAGAGACCCAGTACTTC CASSLSLNQETQYF
TRBD1 TRBJ2-5 - TRBV5-4 TGTGCCAGCAGTTTTCGACAGGGTATAGAGACCCAGTACTTC CASSFRQGIETQYF
- TRBJ1-1 - TRBV18 TGTGCCAGCTCACCAACAGGGACTGGGGGCGGCACTGAAGCTTTCTTT CASSPTGTGGGTEAFF
- TRBJ2-7 - TRBV29-1 TGCAGCGTTGAAGGTGACAGAAGTAAAAGCTCCTACGAGCAGTACTTC CSVEGDRSKSSYEQYF
TRBD1 TRBJ1-5 once TRBV6-1 TGTGCCAGCAGGAACAGGGGCATGGGGGATCAGCCCCAGCATTTT CASRNRGMGDQPQHF
TRBD1 TRBJ1-5 - TRBV2 TGTGCCAGCAGCCCGGGACAGGGCCGGGGCAATCAGCCCCAGCATTTT CASSPGQGRGNQPQHF
- TRBJ2-7 - TRBV5-6 TGTGCCAGCAGCCAGGGACTGTTTTTGGCCGAGCAGTACTTC CASSQGLFLAEQYF
- TRBJ2-1 - TRBV4-2 TGTGCCAGCAGCCAACCTCTCGGAGGGGGCGATGAGCAGTTCTTC CASSQPLGGGDEQFF
- TRBJ2-7 - TRBV18 TGTGCCAGCTCATCCCTACGGGGCCCCTACGAGCAGTACTTC CASSSLRGPYEQYF
- TRBJ1-1 - TRBV7-2 TGTGCCAGCAGCTCACGGATAGATGAAGCTTTCTTT CASSSRIDEAFF
- TRBJ2-7 - TRBV30 TGTGCCTGGAGTGTAGGGGGGGCGTTCCCTTCCTACGAGCAGTACTTC CAWSVGGAFPSYEQYF
- TRBJ2-7 - TRBV7-9 TGTGCCAGCAGCTTAGCGCAGGGGCCGCACACTTGGGTAAGGGACGAGCAGTACTTC CASSLAQGPHTWVRDEQYF
- TRBJ1-6 - TRBV7-2 TGTGCCAGCAGCTTAAAGCTCCCTAATTCACCCCTCCACTTT CASSLKLPNSPLHF
TRBD2 TRBJ2-1 - TRBV7-2 TGTGCCAGCAGCCCCTCGGGGGGGTTCCTTCATGAGCAGTTCTTC CASSPSGGFLHEQFF
TRBD2 TRBJ2-7 many TRBV7-9 TGTGCCAGCAGCAACACCCTCGGGAGGGACCCACTCGAGCAGTACTTC CASSNTLGRDPLEQYF
- TRBJ2-7 - TRBV10-1 TGCGCCAGCAGCCCTAACCTGGGATCCTACGAGCAGTACTTC CASSPNLGSYEQYF
TRBD1 TRBJ1-2 - TRBV11-3 TGTGCCAGCAGCTTACTACAGGGGGCTGAAGGCTACACCTTC CASSLLQGAEGYTF
- TRBJ1-2 - TRBV14 TGTGCCAGCAGCCAAGTGATTGGCGGGGGTTTCGGAGATGGCTACACCTTC CASSQVIGGGFGDGYTF
TRBD1 TRBJ2-7 - TRBV2 TGTGCCAGCACCGTTAGTGGACAGGGGGCCTACGAGCAGTACTTC CASTVSGQGAYEQYF
TRBD2 TRBJ2-7 - TRBV7-2 TGTGCCAGCAGCTTAATAGCGGGGGTCGGCGAGCAGTACTTC CASSLIAGVGEQYF